The clone carrying this T cell receptor (beta chain) was seen only once. Survey level was the resolution at which the v3.0 immunoSEQ assay ran. TCRdb's table, derived via immunoSEQ multiplex PCR, lists solely in-frame clones and lacks some. Counted here are 15,000 to 25,000 clones, roughly 87% occurring once; the ten biggest clones make up around 4%. This record comes from a study of long-term antiretroviral therapy in people with HIV. The clonotype was recovered from a man aged 18 to 29 with HIV. The specimen comprised unsorted PBMCs, sampled 2.1 years after starting antiretroviral therapy.

CDR3 sequence reads: CASSEQGPPQHF. Written as DNA, the CDR3 is TGTGCCAGCAGTGAACAGGGGCCGCCCCAGCATTTT. The chain recombines TRBV2 with TRBJ1-5; D perhaps matches TRBD1 (6 bases). V lost 2 bases and J 9 bases, leaving 8 bases between the germline ends. Per germline, CDR1 SNHLY and CDR2 FYNNEI. The CDR3 spans 12 residues.